This TCR beta chain appears in the sequencing data of a study of T-cell reconstitution after alpha-beta-depleted transplantation in children. This clonotype was counted many times. Preparation of the TCRbeta library involved a method that used unique molecular identifiers. TCRdb reprocessed the PCR reads via MiXCR and lists one record per CDR3 protein. The sample holds some 640,000 distinct CDR3 sequences, roughly 17% seen once. Germline V gives CDR1 SQVTM, CDR2 ANQGSEA. V lost 4 bases to trimming and J lost 1 base, with 13 bases between them. The CDR3 has 14 residues. The chain has TRBV29-1 and TRBJ1-1; D is uncertain. Sequences were derived from PBMCs from the stem cell graft donor, sampled from the stem cell graft. This receptor was obtained from a human donor who donated a stem cell graft to a child with acute myeloid leukemia. CDR3 in DNA: TGCAGCGTTGCCTTGCTTCGGGAGAACACTGAAGCTTTCTTT. It codes for CSVALLRENTEAFF.